This T cell receptor beta chain is drawn from a study of blood T cell repertoires in COVID-19. Whole-study context: Researchers got acute and convalescent COVID-19 samples from the United States, Italy and Spain.

Germline lookup yields CDR1 MGHRA and CDR2 YSYEKL. The CDR3 loop spans 18 amino acids. Between the trimmed V and J ends, which lost 1 base and 4 bases, there was a span of 22 bases. Seattle enrolled patients during active infection and tracked them longitudinally. Measured with immunoSEQ multiplex PCR; TCRdb has only the in-frame clones, and not every one. Of around 170,000 clones in the sample, 80% to 85% were seen once. The TCR was taken from a woman aged 80 or over with COVID-19, enrolled during active disease. Sequencing input: peripheral blood. The chain has TRBV4-1 and TRBJ1-2; a possible D gene is TRBD1 (6 bases). The CDR3: CASSQGNIGTYNVYGYTF. The CDR3 region has the DNA TGCGCCAGCAGCCAAGGGAATATCGGGACATATAATGTCTATGGCTACACCTTC.